The 23 T cell receptor beta chains given below trace back to one sample, sequenced in a study of T-cell reconstitution after alpha-beta-depleted transplantation in children. Unique molecular identifiers were incorporated when the TCRbeta library was constructed. From the PCR reads, TCRdb called clonotypes with MiXCR, one entry per CDR3 protein. Of approximately 500,000 distinct CDR3 sequences listed, roughly 10% were seen once; the top ten hold 2% to 2.5%. The specimen comprised PBMCs, sampled before TCRalphabeta/CD19-depleted stem cell transplant. Receptors originate from a child aged 2 to 15 with inherited bone marrow failure, due to receive a stem cell transplant.

This clonotype appeared a few times. The chain combines TRBV27 with TRBJ2-3; D uncertain. The CDR3 sequence is 15 residues long. The germline V and J ends were trimmed by 2 bases and 1 base, with 10 bases remaining between them. Germline V gene lookup returns CDR1 MNHEY and CDR2 SMNVEV (reference sequence). The CDR3, as DNA: TGTGCCAGCAGTTTAATCACCGGTGGCACAGATACGCAGTATTTT. It yields the protein CASSLITGGTDTQYF.

The table lists this clonotype with many counts. The CDR3 DNA reads as TGTGCCAGCAGTTTATTCGGGACTCGACACTACGAGCAGTACTTC. Translating it yields CASSLFGTRHYEQYF. The chain joins TRBV12-3 or TRBV12-4 to TRBJ2-7, with D perhaps TRBD2 (6 bases). CDR3 length: 15 residues. The V and J ends lost 2 bases and 3 bases respectively, with 14 bases between them.

This clonotype occurred many times. The chain links TRBV6-5 to TRBJ2-7; D ambiguous. The length of the CDR3 is 14 residues. V was trimmed by 2 bases and J by 5 bases, leaving 13 bases between them. Looked up from germline, CDR1 is MNHEY and CDR2 is SVGAGI. CDR3 protein: CASSYRRAQHEQYF. CDR3 nucleotides: TGTGCCAGCAGTTACCGTCGGGCCCAGCACGAGCAGTACTTC.

In this sample, this clonotype turned up many times. This rearrangement joins TRBV7-9 to TRBJ2-5; the D is unclear. The V gene's germline CDR1 is SEHNR and CDR2 FQNEAQ (reference sequence). V lost 5 bases and J lost 0, with 13 bases in between. This CDR3 contains 15 residues. CDR3 loop: CASSRNSAYQETQYF. The CDR3 nucleotides read TGTGCCAGCAGCCGGAATTCTGCGTACCAAGAGACCCAGTACTTC.

This clonotype was counted many times. The rearrangement uses TRBV20-1 and TRBJ2-7, with D tentatively TRBD1 (6 bases). V shed 3 bases and J shed 3 bases, with 18 bases lying between them. Germline V gene sequence: CDR1 DFQATT, CDR2 SNEGSKA (reference sequence). This CDR3 contains 15 residues. The CDR3 region has the DNA TGCAGTGCTAGCGGTCAGGGGTGGACCCTCTACGAGCAGTACTTC. As protein: CSASGQGWTLYEQYF.

This clonotype occurred many times. This chain connects TRBV13 to TRBJ2-7; perhaps TRBD2 as D (6 bases). This CDR3 region has 16 residues. Germline V gene lookup returns CDR1 PRHDT and CDR2 FYEKMQ (reference sequence). V lost 5 bases and J 5 bases, leaving 22 bases between the germline ends. DNA for the CDR3: TGTGCCAGCAGCCCTGGCGGGGATTCAATTTACCACGAGCAGTACTTC. Translation: CASSPGGDSIYHEQYF.

Concerning this clonotype: A read error may be the cause here, since a much bigger clone is one base away. The chain joins TRBV12-3 or TRBV12-4 to TRBJ1-2, with no clear D. There are 14 residues in the CDR3. CDR3 DNA: TGTGCCATCAGTTTAGACACTTTTAACTATGGCTACACCTTC. Protein: CAISLDTFNYGYTF.

In this sample, this clonotype turned up many times. V and J are TRBV7-2 and TRBJ2-3; 8 bases map to TRBD2. Germline V gene sequence: CDR1 SGHTA, CDR2 FQGNSA. This CDR3 contains 15 residues. Germline trimming cut 2 bases from V and 4 bases from J; bases unmatched to any gene: 5. The CDR3 protein is CASSLLGTRADTQYF. The DNA of the CDR3 is TGTGCCAGCAGCTTACTCGGGACTAGAGCAGATACGCAGTATTTT.

Notes on this clonotype: With a much larger clone just one base away, this may be a read error. The CDR3 bases are TGTGCCAGCAGCCCAAGACTAGCGGGAGGGCCAGAGACCCAGGACTTC. Translation: CASSPRLAGGPETQDF. The V gene is TRBV7-6, the J gene TRBJ2-5; 14 nucleotides match TRBD2. There are 16 residues in the CDR3. The germline gives CDR1 SGHVS, CDR2 FNYEAQ.

This clonotype has at least ten counts. The V gene is TRBV2, the J gene TRBJ2-5, with TRBD2 identical over 8 bases. CDR3 length equals 12 residues. The J segment lost 4 bases and the V segment lost 7 bases, leaving 2 bases of the junction unmatched. The germline V gene has CDR1 SNHLY and CDR2 FYNNEI. The CDR3 DNA reads as TGTGCCAGCAACGCGGGAGGAGAGACCCAGTACTTC. Protein: CASNAGGETQYF.

This clonotype was seen repeatedly, ten times or more. This chain links TRBV29-1 with TRBJ1-1; 9 bases line up with TRBD1. Germline lookup yields CDR1 SQVTM and CDR2 ANQGSEA. CDR3 length equals 17 residues. V dropped 0 bases and J dropped 5; count of bases not matched to a gene: 13. CDR3 nucleotides: TGCAGCGTTGAAGATATCTCCGGGACAGGGAGAGGGACTGAAGCTTTCTTT. Translated: CSVEDISGTGRGTEAFF.

This clonotype has a count of ten or more. The rearrangement uses TRBV15 and TRBJ1-2; D is ambiguous. Between the trimmed V and J ends, which lost 5 bases and 4 bases, there was a span of 14 bases. Germline V gene sequence: CDR1 LNHNV, CDR2 YYDKDF (reference sequence). The length of the CDR3 is 14 residues. The CDR3 nucleotides are TGTGCCACCAGCGCACTCGCCGGACCCTATGGCTACACCTTC. As protein: CATSALAGPYGYTF.

In its sample, this clonotype was seen many times. This chain uses TRBV6-2 or TRBV6-3 with TRBJ2-2; D not certain. The CDR3 is 15 amino acids. Germline values: CDR1 MNHEY, CDR2 SVGEGT. V lost 3 bases to trimming and J lost 6 bases, with 14 bases between them. CDR3 bases: TGTGCCAGCAGTTATCTGGGGAATGGCGCCGGGGAGCTGTTTTTT. Encoded protein: CASSYLGNGAGELFF.

This clonotype has more than one count but fewer than ten. This may be a read error: a much more frequent sequence differs by one nucleotide. The chain has TRBV11-2 and TRBJ2-2; D gene unclear. The CDR3 spans 13 residues. V was cut by 1 base and J by 4 bases, with 4 bases left in between. Germline V gene sequence: CDR1 SGHAT, CDR2 FQNNGV. In DNA, the CDR3 is TGTGCCAGCAGCTTAGTTAGCACCGGGGAGCTGTTTTTT. As protein: CASSLVSTGELFF.

The chain links TRBV12-3 or TRBV12-4 to TRBJ2-5; D is ambiguous. V shed 1 base and J shed 4 bases, with 19 bases lying between them. The CDR3 loop spans 17 amino acids. The CDR3 spells CASSLGVMGRSAETQYF. The CDR3 DNA reads as TGTGCCAGCAGTTTAGGAGTAATGGGCAGGTCGGCAGAGACCCAGTACTTC.

Worth noting for this clonotype: A much larger clone differs from this one at a single base, so this may be a read error. The gene calls are TRBV29-1 and TRBJ1-1; tentatively, D is TRBD1 (6 bases). V lost 5 bases and J 6 bases, leaving 22 bases between the germline ends. Per germline, CDR1 SQVTM and CDR2 ANQGSEA. The CDR3 contains 15 residues. This CDR3 reads CSVWRWGRGIAEAFF. CDR3 in DNA: TGCAGCGTTTGGCGATGGGGCAGGGGCATCGCTGAAGCTTTCTTT.

This clonotype was observed at least ten times. The gene calls are TRBV7-2 and TRBJ2-1; possibly TRBD2 for D (6 bases). The V end lost 2 bases, the J end lost 9 bases, and 14 bases lay between the germline ends. The V gene's germline CDR1 is SGHTA and CDR2 FQGNSA. CDR3 length: 14 residues. CDR3 sequence: CASSLTGDRGEQFF. The CDR3 region has the DNA TGTGCCAGCAGCTTAACGGGAGACCGCGGTGAGCAGTTCTTC.

This clonotype occurred a few times. V is TRBV7-2 and J is TRBJ2-1, with 10 bases aligning to TRBD2. V shed 7 bases, J shed 4 bases, and the junction held 7 bases outside the gene matches. The germline CDR1 and CDR2 sequences are SGHTA and FQGNSA. The CDR3 loop spans 15 amino acids. CDR3: CASIRTSGVYNEQFF. CDR3 nucleotide sequence: TGTGCCAGCATCAGAACTAGCGGGGTGTACAATGAGCAGTTCTTC.

This clonotype showed up many times. The chain carries TRBV6-5 and TRBJ1-4; D is possibly TRBD1 (6 bases). Trimming took 2 bases from V and 0 from J, leaving 13 bases between them. CDR3 length: 17 residues. Looked up from germline, CDR1 is MNHEY and CDR2 is SVGAGI. The CDR3, as DNA: TGTGCCAGCAGTTACCCCGGGACATTTGCAACTAATGAAAAACTGTTTTTT. Residues: CASSYPGTFATNEKLFF.

This clonotype was observed at least ten times. This sequence joins TRBV5-1 and TRBJ1-2, with unresolved D. V lost 4 bases and J 4 bases, leaving 17 bases between the germline ends. Germline CDR1 SGHRS, CDR2 YFSETQ. The CDR3 runs to 15 residues. The CDR3 DNA reads TGCGCCAGCAGCCCCTCGTGGGGATTGAGCTATGGCTACACCTTC. Its translation: CASSPSWGLSYGYTF. Supplemented by reference TRBV5-1 and TRBJ1-2, the full variable domain reads KAGVTQTPRYLIKTRGQQVTLSCSPISGHRSVSWYQQTPGQGLQFLFEYFSETQRNKGNFPGRFSGRQFSNSRSEMNVSTLELGDSALYLCASSPSWGLSYGYTFGSGTRLTVV.

This clonotype was picked up many times. The chain recombines TRBV20-1 with TRBJ2-5, with 7 bases that match TRBD1. With 6 bases clipped from V and 5 bases from J, the junction kept 9 bases outside the gene matches. The germline CDR1 and CDR2 sequences are DFQATT and SNEGSKA (reference sequence). The CDR3 length is 13 residues. CDR3 protein: CSAHRGPGETQYF. CDR3 sequence (DNA): TGCAGTGCCCACAGGGGACCAGGGGAGACCCAGTACTTC.

This clonotype was observed many times. The V gene is TRBV14, the J gene TRBJ1-2; the D is unclear. The germline V and J ends were trimmed by 1 base and 1 base, with 4 bases remaining between them. CDR1 and CDR2 from the germline V gene are SGHDN and FVKESK. CDR3 length: 13 residues. The CDR3 DNA reads as TGTGCCAGCAGCCAAGCGGTTAACTATGGCTACACCTTC. It is translated as CASSQAVNYGYTF.

This clonotype was seen ten or more times. The chain recombines TRBV4-2 with TRBJ2-1, with 11 bases matching TRBD2. CDR1 and CDR2 from the germline V gene are LGHNA and YNFKEQ. The CDR3 spans 17 residues. Unmatched junction bases numbered 5, after V lost 0 bases and J lost 4 bases. The CDR3, as DNA: TGTGCCAGCAGCCAAGATTCGGCTAGCGGGAGGTACAATGAGCAGTTCTTC. Translation: CASSQDSASGRYNEQFF.